The 21 T cell receptor beta chains below all came from one sample that was sequenced in a study of blood T cell repertoires in COVID-19. Assay used: immunoSEQ multiplex PCR; TCRdb lists only in-frame clones, some missing. The sample carries just over 150,000 clones, approximately 86% recorded once. The sample consisted of peripheral blood. The source is a woman in her 70s with acute or convalescent COVID-19.

This chain connects TRBV11-2 to TRBJ1-2; possibly TRBD1 for D (6 bases). Germline loops: CDR1 SGHAT, CDR2 FQNNGV. The CDR3 consists of 14 residues. Deletions cut 1 base from V and 4 bases from J, with 10 bases between. CDR3 amino acids: CASSLGTARYGYTF. DNA for the CDR3: TGTGCCAGCAGCTTAGGGACAGCTCGCTATGGCTACACCTTC.

The V call is TRBV3-1 (or the pseudogene TRBV3-2), the J call TRBJ2-1; no definite D call. Germline V CDR1 and CDR2: LGHDT, YNNKEL (reference sequence). The CDR3 totals 12 residues. V shed 5 bases and J shed 6 bases, with 8 bases lying between them. The CDR3 region is CASSIHTNEQFF. The CDR3 DNA reads as TGTGCCAGCAGCATCCACACCAATGAGCAGTTCTTC.

This clone was seen only a few times. The V call is TRBV7-2, the J call TRBJ2-7; 9 bases align to TRBD2. The CDR3 extends over 16 amino acids. The ends lost 5 bases at V and 0 bases at J; junction bases unmatched: 8. Germline assignment: CDR1 SGHTA and CDR2 FQGNSA. The CDR3 protein is CASSPGLAGFSYEQYF. Here the CDR3 DNA reads TGTGCCAGCAGCCCAGGGCTAGCGGGGTTCTCCTACGAGCAGTACTTC.

This chain uses TRBV9 with TRBJ1-1; 12 bases are a match to TRBD1. Per the germline V gene, CDR1 is SGDLS and CDR2 is YYNGEE. V was clipped by 0 bases and J by 5 bases; unmatched bases: 8. This CDR3 has 17 residues. CDR3 loop: CASSVVGTGGAETEAFF. CDR3 DNA sequence: TGTGCCAGCAGCGTAGTGGGGACAGGGGGCGCTGAAACTGAAGCTTTCTTT. The variable domain in full, with the rest retrieved from reference TRBV9 and TRBJ1-1, is DSGVTQTPKHLITATGQRVTLRCSPRSGDLSVYWYQQSLDQGLQFLIQYYNGEERAKGNILERFSAQQFPDLHSELNLSSLELGDSALYFCASSVVGTGGAETEAFFGQGTRLTVV.

The V and J genes are TRBV6-5 and TRBJ1-3, with 8 positions matching TRBD1. There are 16 residues in the CDR3. Looked up from germline, CDR1 is MNHEY and CDR2 is SVGAGI. V gave up 4 bases and J gave up 0 bases; unmatched junction bases: 5. The CDR3 protein is CASSLTGAPSGNTIYF. In DNA form, the CDR3 reads TGTGCCAGCAGTTTGACAGGGGCCCCCTCTGGAAACACCATATATTTT.

The chain combines TRBV10-3 with TRBJ1-2, with TRBD1 as a possible D gene (6 bases). V was clipped by 0 bases and J by 0 bases, with 11 bases between them. CDR1 is ENHRY and CDR2 is SYGVKD in the germline V gene. CDR3 length: 16 residues. The CDR3: CAISESGWTANYGYTF. CDR3 nucleotides: TGTGCCATCAGTGAGTCGGGGTGGACAGCTAACTATGGCTACACCTTC.

V usage is TRBV5-6 and J usage is TRBJ2-7; D remains unclear. Germline V CDR1 and CDR2: SGHDT, YYEEEE. V lost 3 bases and J 1 base, leaving 5 bases between the germline ends. This CDR3 has 12 residues. Written as DNA, the CDR3 is TGTGCCAGCAGCTCCCAATCCTACGAGCAGTACTTC. Protein product: CASSSQSYEQYF.

The chain carries TRBV19 and TRBJ1-3, with D possibly TRBD1 on 6 matching bases. CDR3 length equals 18 residues. Germline V gives CDR1 LNHDA, CDR2 SQIVND (reference sequence). Between the trimmed V and J ends, which lost 0 bases and 2 bases, there was a span of 17 bases. CDR3 nucleotide sequence: TGTGCCAGTAGTATAGATCTGCCTACAGGGACCGCTGGAAACACCATATATTTT. The encoded protein is CASSIDLPTGTAGNTIYF.

This clone has just one count. The gene calls are TRBV6-1 and TRBJ2-1; tentatively, D is TRBD1 (6 bases). Germline V CDR1 and CDR2: MNHNS, SASEGT. The V gene lost 4 bases and the J gene lost 2 bases, with 24 bases spanning the gap. The CDR3 is made up of 19 amino acids. CDR3 residues: CASSALDSPGAGPYNEQFF. The CDR3 DNA reads as TGTGCCAGCAGTGCTTTGGACAGCCCAGGGGCCGGGCCCTACAATGAGCAGTTCTTC.

This rearrangement joins TRBV27 to TRBJ1-2; D perhaps matches TRBD1 (6 bases). With 6 bases removed from V and 7 bases from J, the gap between germline ends came to 21 bases. Germline CDR1 and CDR2: MNHEY and SMNVEV (reference sequence). CDR3 size: 15 residues. This CDR3 is CASRSSRGGQGGYTF. In DNA form, the CDR3 reads TGTGCCAGCAGGTCCTCAAGGGGGGGGCAGGGTGGCTACACCTTC.

This clone showed up just once. The chain joins TRBV6-5 to TRBJ1-2; no firm D call. This CDR3 contains 11 residues. Germline V gene data show CDR1 as MNHEY and CDR2 as SVGAGI. Trimming pared 10 bases from V and 4 bases from J, leaving 10 bases between. CDR3 region: CANPTLYGYTF. As DNA, the CDR3 is TGTGCCAACCCTACCCTCTATGGCTACACCTTC.

The rearrangement joins TRBV5-4 to TRBJ1-1, with D unclear. Germline loops: CDR1 SGHNT, CDR2 YYREEE (reference sequence). The CDR3 is 11 residues long. V shed 3 bases and J shed 5 bases, with 5 bases lying between them. CDR3 bases: TGTGCCAGCAGCTCCACTACTGAAGCTTTCTTT. It encodes CASSSTTEAFF.

V is TRBV7-2 and J is TRBJ2-3; D is perhaps TRBD2 (5 bases). Germline CDR1 is SGHTA and CDR2 is FQGNSA. The CDR3 runs 13 residues. Trimming took 9 bases from V and 2 from J, leaving 12 bases between them. For the CDR3, the DNA is TGTGCCAGTGGACTGCCGGTCACAGATACGCAGTATTTT. Encoded protein: CASGLPVTDTQYF.

This clone was seen only a few times. V gene TRBV19 combines with J gene TRBJ2-2; TRBD2 might be the D (7 bases). Germline V gene sequence: CDR1 LNHDA, CDR2 SQIVND (reference sequence). The ends were cut back, 2 bases at V and 5 bases at J, with 12 bases in the middle. The CDR3 runs to 15 residues. In DNA, the CDR3 is TGTGCCAGTAGTATAAGGGAGGGGGAGACCGGGGAGCTGTTTTTT. This translates into CASSIREGETGELFF.

The V call is TRBV12-3 or TRBV12-4, the J call TRBJ1-1; 8 bases agree with TRBD1. The CDR3 runs to 13 residues. V shed 3 bases, J shed 5 bases, and the junction held 2 bases outside the gene matches. The CDR3 loop reads CASSFGQGTEAFF. CDR3 nucleotides: TGTGCCAGCAGTTTTGGACAGGGTACTGAAGCTTTCTTT.

The rearrangement joins TRBV4-3 to TRBJ2-7; 11 bases match TRBD2. Looked up from germline, CDR1 is LGHNA and CDR2 is YSLEER. The CDR3 extends over 17 amino acids. The ends lost 1 base at V and 0 bases at J; junction bases unmatched: 5. The CDR3 is CASSQGRLAGTSYEQYF. CDR3 nucleotides: TGCGCCAGCAGCCAAGGCCGACTAGCGGGGACCTCCTACGAGCAGTACTTC.

The chain carries TRBV10-2 and TRBJ1-6; 12 nucleotides align to TRBD1. The ends lost 3 bases at V and 8 bases at J; junction bases unmatched: 2. Germline V CDR1 and CDR2: WSHSY, SAAADI. This CDR3 has 15 amino acids. CDR3 bases: TGCGCCAGCAGTGAAGGGACAGGGGGCGATTCACCCCTCCACTTT. Translating it yields CASSEGTGGDSPLHF.

The V call is TRBV15, the J call TRBJ1-3, with D unresolved. This CDR3 has 18 amino acids. Germline V gene sequence: CDR1 LNHNV, CDR2 YYDKDF (reference sequence). The ends were cut back, 0 bases at V and 0 bases at J, with 15 bases in the middle. Here the CDR3 reads CATSRDMGSGNSGNTIYF. The CDR3 coding sequence is TGTGCCACCAGCAGAGATATGGGTAGCGGGAACTCTGGAAACACCATATATTTT.

The chain joins TRBV4-3 to TRBJ2-5; D is possibly TRBD1 (6 bases). This CDR3 comprises 16 residues. Germline values: CDR1 LGHNA, CDR2 YSLEER. V gave up 0 bases and J gave up 5 bases, with 16 bases separating them. CDR3 sequence (DNA): TGCGCCAGCAGCCAAGATCCGGCAGGGGATGGGGAGACCCAGTACTTC. It yields the protein CASSQDPAGDGETQYF.

This chain connects TRBV19 to TRBJ1-2; possible D gene TRBD1, 5 bases. V lost 7 bases, J lost 4 bases, and 16 bases lay in between. The CDR3 runs to 14 residues. Germline V lookup: CDR1 LNHDA, CDR2 SQIVND (reference sequence). The CDR3 protein is CASNPTGGSYGYTF. In DNA form, the CDR3 reads TGTGCCAGTAATCCAACGGGGGGAAGCTATGGCTACACCTTC.

The CDR3 sequence: CASSSPWATSRGYTF. The DNA for the CDR3 is TGTGCCAGCAGCTCCCCTTGGGCAACCTCGCGCGGCTACACCTTC. The chain links TRBV28 to TRBJ1-2; no definite D call. The germline V gene has CDR1 MDHEN and CDR2 SYDVKM. The CDR3 has 15 residues. The germline V and J ends were trimmed by 6 bases and 8 bases, with 22 bases remaining between them.